This TCR beta chain derives from a study of Graves' ophthalmopathy and Graves' hyperthyroidism. As the template, RNA transcripts were used to amplify TCR beta CDR3 regions. An initial RT-PCR round employing HTBI primers preceded a second-round multiplex PCR. TCRdb re-called the multiplex PCR reads through MiXCR, storing one row per CDR3 protein. The table records about 1.2 million distinct CDR3 sequences, roughly 35% of them present only once. Trimming at V came to 5 bases and at J to 3 bases, leaving 7 bases not matched to a gene. CDR3 length equals 14 residues. This clonotype came up a few times. This chain joins TRBV12-3 or TRBV12-4 and TRBJ2-7; 7 bases are shared with TRBD1. The specimen sequenced was peripheral blood or thyroid tissue (not recorded which). The receptor was derived from an adult man with Graves' hyperthyroidism. CDR3 amino acids: CASSLDGQVYEQYF. The CDR3 nucleotides are TGTGCCAGCAGTCTGGATGGACAGGTCTACGAGCAGTACTTC.